The rows below give T cell receptor beta chains drawn from one sample of a study of blood T cell repertoires in COVID-19. Measured with immunoSEQ multiplex PCR; TCRdb has only the in-frame clones, and not every one. The profile shows about 290,000 clones, about 89% of them singletons. Input material: PBMCs or T cells enriched from blood (not recorded which). All receptors derive from a woman aged 40 to 50 who had recovered from COVID-19. CDR3s include the opening cysteine and the closing phenylalanine or tryptophan. The order of the fields is V gene, D gene, J gene, clone size, CDR3 length, CDR3 protein, CDR3 DNA. The D gene is left open where the match is weak. Size values are once, few and many counts, or a class for expanded clones, and some rows have none.

>TRBV28|TRBD1|TRBJ1-2|-|13
CASSIQGFYGYTF
TGTGCCAGCAGTATACAGGGGTTCTATGGCTACACCTTC
>TRBV19|TRBD1|TRBJ2-7|-|14
CASSLTGGVGEQYF
TGTGCCAGTAGTTTGACAGGGGGAGTGGGCGAGCAGTACTTC
>TRBV5-1|TRBD2|TRBJ2-7|-|16
CASASRSASGSNEQYF
TGCGCCAGCGCGAGCAGGAGTGCTAGCGGGAGTAACGAGCAGTACTTC
>TRBV15|TRBD2|TRBJ2-5|-|14
CATRGLAVQETQYF
TGTGCCACCCGAGGACTAGCGGTCCAAGAGACCCAGTACTTC
>TRBV9|TRBD1|TRBJ1-4|-|14
CASSVGQGGEKLFF
TGTGCCAGCAGCGTAGGACAGGGGGGAGAAAAACTGTTTTTT
>TRBV19|-|TRBJ2-3|-|14
CASSSGQSTDTQYF
TGTGCCAGTAGTAGCGGCCAGAGCACAGATACGCAGTATTTT
>TRBV19|TRBD1|TRBJ2-7|-|15
CATRTGPSISYEQYF
TGTGCCACCCGGACAGGACCATCAATCTCCTACGAGCAGTACTTC
>TRBV5-1|-|TRBJ2-3|-|16
CASSLYSLENTDTQYF
TGCGCCAGCAGCTTATATAGTCTAGAAAACACAGATACGCAGTATTTT
>TRBV2|-|TRBJ1-1|-|15
CASSEYTGRNTEAFF
TGTGCCAGCAGTGAATACACGGGTCGGAACACTGAAGCTTTCTTT
>TRBV6-1|TRBD1|TRBJ1-1|-|15
CASSESGQGRGKAFF
TGTGCCAGCAGTGAATCCGGACAGGGGAGAGGTAAGGCTTTCTTT
>TRBV5-1|-|TRBJ2-1|-|15
CASEPGTFSYNEQFF
TGCGCCAGCGAGCCTGGGACTTTCTCCTACAATGAGCAGTTCTTC
>TRBV2|TRBD2|TRBJ2-5|-|15
CASRQALAGGETQYF
TGTGCCAGCAGACAAGCGCTAGCGGGAGGGGAGACCCAGTACTTC
>TRBV18|TRBD1|TRBJ1-1|-|14
CASSLGQGDTEAFF
TGTGCCAGCTCGCTCGGACAGGGCGACACTGAAGCTTTCTTT
>TRBV2|-|TRBJ1-4|-|15
CASSAPGSSNEKLFF
TGTGCCAGCAGTGCCCCGGGGTCGTCTAATGAAAAACTGTTTTTT
>TRBV5-5|-|TRBJ1-5|-|16
CASSFDSGVRFQPQHF
TGTGCCAGCAGCTTTGATTCAGGGGTTCGGTTTCAGCCCCAGCATTTT
>TRBV7-9|-|TRBJ2-2|few|13
CARGDTNTGELFF
TGTGCCCGAGGGGACACGAACACCGGGGAGCTGTTTTTT
>TRBV5-6|TRBD1|TRBJ1-2|once|14
CASSPGGLDYGYTF
TGTGCCAGCAGTCCAGGGGGCTTGGACTATGGCTACACCTTC
>TRBV9|-|TRBJ1-1|-|14
CASSVTGGNTEAFF
TGTGCCAGCAGCGTAACGGGGGGGAACACTGAAGCTTTCTTT